This T cell receptor beta chain was sequenced in a study of cytomegalovirus exposure and HLA in healthy donors. About the study: Of several hundred genotyped donors, roughly 76% grouped in the Caucasian-associated ancestry cluster.

There are a few counts of this clone. Its antigen is currently unknown. General study points: In a later analysis, at a false discovery rate of 0.05, 15,000 to 20,000 TCR beta sequences matched HLA alleles.

The PCR ran on 60 Vbeta and 13 Jbeta primers. Profiling relied on immunoSEQ multiplex PCR, and the TCRdb table lists in-frame clones only, not all of them. The sample lists about 99,000 clones, about 77% occurring once. The V segment lost 4 bases and the J segment 6 bases; nucleotides outside the gene matches: 3. The length of the CDR3 is 12 residues. CDR1 and CDR2 from the germline V gene are SGHDT and YYEEEE. V and J are TRBV5-6 and TRBJ2-7; 8 bases line up with TRBD2. This clonotype was sampled from a young woman in good health and CMV-seropositive. Sequenced: PBMCs. The CDR3 reads CASSPGTSEQYF. The CDR3 DNA reads as TGTGCCAGCAGCCCAGGGACTAGCGAGCAGTACTTC. Drawing the rest from reference TRBV5-6 and TRBJ2-7, the complete variable domain is DAGVTQSPTHLIKTRGQQVTLRCSPKSGHDTVSWYQQALGQGPQFIFQYYEEEERQRGNFPDRFSGHQFPNYSSELNVNALLLGDSALYLCASSPGTSEQYFGPGTRLTVT.